These 11 T cell receptor beta chains came from one sample sequenced in a study of blood T cell repertoires in COVID-19. The data were produced by immunoSEQ multiplex PCR, yet TCRdb's version contains in-frame clones alone and is incomplete. The sample consists of 150,000 to 200,000 clones, almost 85% of them appearing once. Sequencing was performed on peripheral blood. The receptors derive from an elderly woman with acute or convalescent COVID-19.

The gene calls are TRBV7-9 and TRBJ1-1, with 7 positions matching TRBD1. This CDR3 contains 15 residues. V was clipped by 1 base and J by 3 bases; unmatched bases: 5. CDR1 and CDR2 from the germline V gene are SEHNR and FQNEAQ (reference sequence). The CDR3 region is CASSLDGQGDTEAFF. As DNA, the CDR3 is TGTGCCAGCAGCTTAGACGGTCAGGGGGACACTGAAGCTTTCTTT.

Comments on this clone: Other DNA sequences in this sample translate to the same CDR3. This chain uses TRBV10-1 with TRBJ1-1, with D unclear. Trimming removed 0 bases from V and 5 bases from J, with 7 bases in between. The CDR3 contains 13 residues. Germline CDR1 and CDR2: WNHNN and SYGVQD (reference sequence). The CDR3, as DNA: TGCGCCAGCAGTGAGTCAGGCGGGACTGAAGCTTTCTTT. Translation gives CASSESGGTEAFF.

The rearrangement uses TRBV4-1 and TRBJ2-7, with 7 bases aligning to TRBD2. This CDR3 has 15 amino acids. Per the germline V gene, CDR1 is MGHRA and CDR2 is YSYEKL. Trimming cost V 4 bases and J 5 bases; bases outside gene matches: 11. For the CDR3, the DNA is TGCGCCAGCAGCCCCCTGCGGGGGACTCGGGACGAGCAGTACTTC. Residues: CASSPLRGTRDEQYF.

A few counts support this clone. The chain is built from TRBV24-1 and TRBJ2-1; D may be TRBD2 (5 bases). Trimming took off 2 bases at V and 10 bases at J, with 8 bases between the two ends. This CDR3 spans 12 amino acids. The V gene's germline CDR1 is KGHDR and CDR2 SFDVKD. CDR3 DNA: TGTGCCACCAGTGATTCGGACTGGGAGCAGTTCTTC. Its protein is CATSDSDWEQFF.

This chain links TRBV19 with TRBJ1-5; the match to TRBD1 covers 7 bases. The CDR3 loop spans 14 amino acids. The V segment lost 10 bases and the J segment 3 bases; nucleotides outside the gene matches: 9. Germline-derived CDR1 and CDR2 are LNHDA and SQIVND (reference sequence). The CDR3 DNA follows: TGTGCCACAAGCCTAGACAGGGACAATCAGCCCCAGCATTTT. Amino acids: CATSLDRDNQPQHF. Supplemented by reference TRBV19 and TRBJ1-5, the full variable domain reads DGGITQSPKYLFRKEGQNVTLSCEQNLNHDAMYWYRQDPGQGLRLIYYSQIVNDFQKGDIAEGYSVSREKKESFPLTVTSAQKNPTAFYLCATSLDRDNQPQHFGDGTRLSIL.

A few counts support this clone. V is TRBV29-1 and J is TRBJ2-3, with 9 bases fitting TRBD1. V was pared by 5 bases and J by 4 bases, with 7 bases of the junction left unmatched. In germline, CDR1 is SQVTM, CDR2 ANQGSEA. The CDR3 is made up of 14 amino acids. CDR3 protein: CSVNGQGTADTQYF. CDR3 sequence (DNA): TGCAGCGTTAATGGACAGGGGACGGCAGATACGCAGTATTTT.

V and J are TRBV30 and TRBJ1-5; D might be TRBD1 (5 bases). V gave up 3 bases and J gave up 6 bases, with 18 bases separating them. The CDR3 has 15 amino acids. CDR1 and CDR2 (germline): GTSNPN, SVGIG (reference sequence). The CDR3 coding sequence is TGTGCCTGGAGCCGGGACTCCCTCAGAGGTCAGCCCCAGCATTTT. Residues: CAWSRDSLRGQPQHF.

The rearrangement links TRBV11-2 to TRBJ2-7; 10 bases are shared with TRBD1. With 3 bases clipped from V and 3 bases from J, the junction kept 5 bases outside the gene matches. The CDR3 length is 15 residues. The germline V gene encodes CDR1 SGHAT and CDR2 FQNNGV. The CDR3 is CASSLYRTGGYEQYF. In DNA form, the CDR3 reads TGTGCCAGCAGCTTGTACAGGACAGGGGGCTACGAGCAGTACTTC.

This clone was seen only a few times. The J gene is TRBJ2-1, the V gene TRBV23-1, with 9 bases that match TRBD2. TRBV23-1 is flagged as an ORF with uncertain function. V lost 0 bases, J lost 2 bases, and 2 bases stayed unmatched. The CDR3 totals 16 residues. The CDR3 loop is CASSQSSGSTYNEQFF. As DNA, the CDR3 is TGCGCCAGCAGTCAATCTAGCGGGAGCACCTACAATGAGCAGTTCTTC.

V gene TRBV5-6 combines with J gene TRBJ1-5, with D tentatively TRBD1 (5 bases). Germline assignment: CDR1 SGHDT and CDR2 YYEEEE. Trimming shortened V by 2 bases and J by 1 base, and 7 bases separated the two germline ends. The length of the CDR3 is 14 residues. The CDR3 coding sequence is TGTGCCAGCAGCTTCTCAGGGAGCAATCAGCCCCAGCATTTT. Amino acid sequence: CASSFSGSNQPQHF.

The chain carries TRBV28 and TRBJ1-2; weak D call: TRBD1 (6 bases). Germline CDR1 reads MDHEN; CDR2 reads SYDVKM. V lost 4 bases and J 4 bases, leaving 13 bases between the germline ends. The CDR3 length is 14 residues. The CDR3 DNA reads as TGTGCCAGCAGTTCGGGGACCAGGGGCTATGGCTACACCTTC. Translated, it gives CASSSGTRGYGYTF.